This TCR beta chain is drawn from a study of TIL therapy for anti-PD-1-resistant metastatic lung cancer. Overall study findings and caveats: Infused TIL clonotypes partially replaced the baseline blood repertoire, then decayed over months.

The immunoSEQ assay was v3. Using immunoSEQ multiplex PCR, the repertoire was profiled, and TCRdb retains in-frame clones only, with some absent. The sample has about 57,000 clones, 79% seen once; the top ten hold about 4.8%. A note on this clone: Its specificity is unknown.

Noted time point: pre-treatment sample, taken before nivolumab and TIL therapy. Between the trimmed V and J ends, which lost 4 bases and 0 bases, there was a span of 12 bases. Germline V gene data show CDR1 as SGHTS and CDR2 as YDEGEE. There are 15 residues in the CDR3. J is TRBJ2-3 and V is TRBV5-8, with a weak D call TRBD2 (6 bases). The specimen was blood, collected at baseline. The origin of this receptor is a woman aged 30 to 85 with non-small cell lung cancer. The CDR3 sequence: CASSRDLTSTDTQYF. In DNA form, the CDR3 reads TGTGCCAGCAGCCGGGACTTAACTAGCACAGATACGCAGTATTTT.